The next 2 T cell receptor beta chains were all read from a single sample in a study of blood T cell repertoires in COVID-19. Some clones are missing from TCRdb's copy, which holds only in-frame ones; the method was immunoSEQ multiplex PCR. The sample lists approximately 260,000 clones; roughly 89% were seen once. Sequencing input: peripheral blood. The receptors here all came from a woman aged 55-69 years with COVID-19, enrolled during active disease.

This clone was seen only a few times. The chain employs TRBV6-5 and TRBJ1-6; 8 bases are a match to TRBD1. Germline V gene data show CDR1 as MNHEY and CDR2 as SVGAGI. The length of the CDR3 is 14 residues. Trimming at V came to 5 bases and at J to 8 bases, leaving 5 bases not matched to a gene. The CDR3 DNA sequence: TGTGCCAGCAGTAATATACAGGGGGATTCACCCCTCCACTTT. This gives the protein CASSNIQGDSPLHF.

This chain joins TRBV18 and TRBJ2-6; perhaps TRBD1 as D (6 bases). The germline CDR1 and CDR2 sequences are KGHSH and LQKENI. V was shortened by 6 bases and J by 2 bases, with 20 bases between the two germline ends. There are 18 residues in the CDR3. CDR3 loop: CASSNRVSNIAGANVLTF. The CDR3 DNA reads TGTGCCAGCTCTAACAGGGTGTCGAATATTGCTGGGGCCAACGTCCTGACTTTC. Filled out from reference TRBV18 and TRBJ2-6, the complete variable domain reads NAGVMQNPRHLVRRRGQEARLRCSPMKGHSHVYWYRQLPEEGLKFMVYLQKENIIDESGMPKERFSAEFPKEGPSILRIQQVVRGDSAAYFCASSNRVSNIAGANVLTFGAGSRLTVL.